A selection of T cell receptor beta chains follows, all from one sample in a study of CD8 T cells in Susac syndrome. In TCRdb, the immunoSEQ multiplex PCR reads were re-called with MiXCR into one record per CDR3 protein. This repertoire shows approximately 19,000 distinct CDR3 sequences, approximately 95% found once; its top ten account for approximately 0.23%. Sequenced material: CD8+ T cells from PBMCs. These receptors originate from a human donor in good health. CDR3s include the opening cysteine and the closing phenylalanine or tryptophan. The order of the fields is J gene, V gene, clone size, D gene, CDR3 DNA, CDR3 protein. The D gene is left open where the match is weak. The size field is filled for only some rows; it gives once, few, many or a size class.

J gene: TRBJ1-1
V gene: TRBV6-2/TRBV6-3
clone size: .
D gene: .
CDR3 DNA: TGTGCCAGCAGTCCCCCGTGGGCCCCGACTGAAGCTTTCTTT
CDR3 protein: CASSPPWAPTEAFF

J gene: TRBJ2-2
V gene: TRBV27
clone size: .
D gene: .
CDR3 DNA: TGTGCCAGCAGTCATATCATGAGCACCGGGGAGCTGTTTTTT
CDR3 protein: CASSHIMSTGELFF

J gene: TRBJ1-5
V gene: TRBV21-1
clone size: .
D gene: .
CDR3 DNA: TGTGCCAGCAGCAATTCACAGGGGCGAGGCAATCAGCCCCAGCATTTT
CDR3 protein: CASSNSQGRGNQPQHF

J gene: TRBJ2-7
V gene: TRBV6-6
clone size: .
D gene: TRBD1
CDR3 DNA: TGTGCCAGCAGTTACTCGATTCAGGACAGGTCCTACGAGCAGTACTTC
CDR3 protein: CASSYSIQDRSYEQYF

J gene: TRBJ2-3
V gene: TRBV27
clone size: .
D gene: TRBD2
CDR3 DNA: TGTGCCAGCAGCCTCCTAGCGGGAGCCCCAGATACGCAGTATTTT
CDR3 protein: CASSLLAGAPDTQYF

J gene: TRBJ2-1
V gene: TRBV27
clone size: .
D gene: TRBD2
CDR3 DNA: TGTGCCAGCAGAATGACTAGCGTGGGCTACAATGAGCAGTTCTTC
CDR3 protein: CASRMTSVGYNEQFF

J gene: TRBJ2-1
V gene: TRBV10-3
clone size: .
D gene: TRBD2
CDR3 DNA: TGTGCCATCAGTGACCCCGATTCGGCTAGCGGGATCTCCTACAATGAGCAGTTCTTC
CDR3 protein: CAISDPDSASGISYNEQFF

J gene: TRBJ2-5
V gene: TRBV28
clone size: once
D gene: .
CDR3 DNA: TGTGCCAGCATATCAACAGGGGCGGGGGAGACCCAGTACTTC
CDR3 protein: CASISTGAGETQYF

J gene: TRBJ2-1
V gene: TRBV10-3
clone size: .
D gene: TRBD1
CDR3 DNA: TGTGCCATCAGAGAGACAGGGAACACTGATGAGCAGTTCTTC
CDR3 protein: CAIRETGNTDEQFF

J gene: TRBJ2-3
V gene: TRBV10-3
clone size: .
D gene: TRBD2
CDR3 DNA: TGTGCCATCAGCGAAACTAGCGGCACAGATACGCAGTATTTT
CDR3 protein: CAISETSGTDTQYF

J gene: TRBJ1-1
V gene: TRBV7-9
clone size: .
D gene: .
CDR3 DNA: TGTGCCAGCAGCAGGGGGGGGAACACTGAAGCTTTCTTT
CDR3 protein: CASSRGGNTEAFF

J gene: TRBJ1-1
V gene: TRBV28
clone size: once
D gene: .
CDR3 DNA: TGTGCCAGCAGTGGAGGGCGGACTGAAGCTTTCTTT
CDR3 protein: CASSGGRTEAFF

J gene: TRBJ2-7
V gene: TRBV20-1
clone size: once
D gene: .
CDR3 DNA: TGCAGTGCTCCCCGGGCTTCAGGAGAGCAGTACTTC
CDR3 protein: CSAPRASGEQYF

J gene: TRBJ2-5
V gene: TRBV4-1
clone size: .
D gene: .
CDR3 DNA: TGCGCCAGCAGCCAAGACCGTTTTGGGACTCTCGAAGAGACCCAGTACTTC
CDR3 protein: CASSQDRFGTLEETQYF

J gene: TRBJ2-1
V gene: TRBV6-5
clone size: .
D gene: TRBD2
CDR3 DNA: TGTGCCAGCAGTTACTCGACTAGCGGATACAATGAGCAGTTCTTC
CDR3 protein: CASSYSTSGYNEQFF

J gene: TRBJ1-4
V gene: TRBV3-1
clone size: .
D gene: .
CDR3 DNA: TGTGCCAGCAGCCAATCCGGGACCTCCAATGAAAAACTGTTTTTT
CDR3 protein: CASSQSGTSNEKLFF

J gene: TRBJ1-1
V gene: TRBV28
clone size: .
D gene: .
CDR3 DNA: TGTGCCAGCAGTTTGGGGACACCTAAGAACACTGAAGCTTTCTTT
CDR3 protein: CASSLGTPKNTEAFF

J gene: TRBJ1-5
V gene: TRBV19
clone size: once
D gene: .
CDR3 DNA: TGTGCCAGTAGTACCAACGAGAGGGAAGGGGTTCAGCCCCAGCATTTT
CDR3 protein: CASSTNEREGVQPQHF

J gene: TRBJ2-1
V gene: TRBV6-2/TRBV6-3
clone size: .
D gene: TRBD2
CDR3 DNA: TGTGCCACCTGGGCGGGAGGTGAGCAGTTCTTC
CDR3 protein: CATWAGGEQFF

J gene: TRBJ2-1
V gene: TRBV2
clone size: .
D gene: .
CDR3 DNA: TGTGCCAGCAGTGAAGCGATAGTAGCTCCTATTGCGGTATACAATGAGCAGTTCTTC
CDR3 protein: CASSEAIVAPIAVYNEQFF

J gene: TRBJ1-5
V gene: TRBV10-3
clone size: .
D gene: TRBD1
CDR3 DNA: TGTGCCATCAGTGAGGGAGGGGGCACTGAGCCCCAGCATTTT
CDR3 protein: CAISEGGGTEPQHF

J gene: TRBJ2-7
V gene: TRBV7-9
clone size: .
D gene: .
CDR3 DNA: TGTGCCAGCAGCCCTCAGGGATTTGGGTCCTACGAGCAGTACTTC
CDR3 protein: CASSPQGFGSYEQYF

J gene: TRBJ2-1
V gene: TRBV29-1
clone size: .
D gene: TRBD1
CDR3 DNA: TGCAGCGTCCCGGGACAGGGGATAATCAATGAGCAGTTCTTC
CDR3 protein: CSVPGQGIINEQFF

J gene: TRBJ2-1
V gene: TRBV27
clone size: .
D gene: TRBD2
CDR3 DNA: TGTGCCAGCAGTTTAATTGGAGCGGGAGGGAATGAGCAGTTCTTC
CDR3 protein: CASSLIGAGGNEQFF

J gene: TRBJ2-6
V gene: TRBV14
clone size: .
D gene: .
CDR3 DNA: TGTGCCAGCAGCCACTGGACAGTCTCCAGCTCTGGGGCCAACGTCCTGACTTTC
CDR3 protein: CASSHWTVSSSGANVLTF

J gene: TRBJ2-5
V gene: TRBV7-9
clone size: .
D gene: .
CDR3 DNA: TGTGCCAGCGATTGGGTTTTGGGGACCCAGTACTTC
CDR3 protein: CASDWVLGTQYF

J gene: TRBJ2-1
V gene: TRBV7-9
clone size: .
D gene: TRBD2
CDR3 DNA: TGTGCCAGCAGCTGGCCCATGACTAGCGGTCTGGGTAACAATGAGCAGTTCTTC
CDR3 protein: CASSWPMTSGLGNNEQFF

J gene: TRBJ2-2
V gene: TRBV7-9
clone size: .
D gene: .
CDR3 DNA: TGTGCCAGCAGTCTACCCGGGACCGCCGGGGAGCTGTTTTTT
CDR3 protein: CASSLPGTAGELFF

J gene: TRBJ2-1
V gene: TRBV6-6
clone size: .
D gene: TRBD2
CDR3 DNA: TGTGCCAGCAGTTACACCTTGCGGGAGGTATTTGGGCAGTTCTTC
CDR3 protein: CASSYTLREVFGQFF

J gene: TRBJ1-2
V gene: TRBV27
clone size: once
D gene: .
CDR3 DNA: TGTGCCAGTAAGTCGGGAGATGGCTATGGCTACACCTTC
CDR3 protein: CASKSGDGYGYTF

J gene: TRBJ2-7
V gene: TRBV28
clone size: .
D gene: TRBD1
CDR3 DNA: TGTGCCAGCAGTAGTAACAGGGGACCCTCTTTCGAGCAGTACTTC
CDR3 protein: CASSSNRGPSFEQYF

J gene: TRBJ1-2
V gene: TRBV19
clone size: .
D gene: .
CDR3 DNA: TGTGCCAGTAGTCTCTACACTGTCAACTATGGCTACACCTTC
CDR3 protein: CASSLYTVNYGYTF

J gene: TRBJ2-1
V gene: TRBV5-1
clone size: once
D gene: TRBD1
CDR3 DNA: TGCGCCAGCAGCCCAATTCCTATAAGGACAGGGTACCATGAGCAGTTCTTC
CDR3 protein: CASSPIPIRTGYHEQFF

J gene: TRBJ2-6
V gene: TRBV11-2
clone size: .
D gene: .
CDR3 DNA: TGTGCCAGCAGCTTATTCGGTGCCCAGGCCCTCTCTGGGGCCAACGTCCTGACTTTC
CDR3 protein: CASSLFGAQALSGANVLTF

J gene: TRBJ1-6
V gene: TRBV12-3/TRBV12-4
clone size: .
D gene: .
CDR3 DNA: TGTGCCAGCAGGTGGGACAAAGGATCGCCCCTCCACTTT
CDR3 protein: CASRWDKGSPLHF

J gene: TRBJ1-3
V gene: TRBV7-9
clone size: .
D gene: .
CDR3 DNA: TGTGCCAGCAGCCAAGAACAGGGTACTGGAAACACCATATATTTT
CDR3 protein: CASSQEQGTGNTIYF

J gene: TRBJ1-6
V gene: TRBV7-3
clone size: .
D gene: .
CDR3 DNA: TGTGCCAGCAGCTCTAGTGGAACAGGGTCACCCCTCCACTTT
CDR3 protein: CASSSSGTGSPLHF

J gene: TRBJ2-7
V gene: TRBV28
clone size: .
D gene: .
CDR3 DNA: TGTGCCAGCAGTTTAAGTGGGACGGACGAGCAGTACTTC
CDR3 protein: CASSLSGTDEQYF

J gene: TRBJ2-1
V gene: TRBV27
clone size: once
D gene: TRBD2
CDR3 DNA: TGTGCCAGCAGTCCCGGCGGGAGTTACAATGAGCAGTTCTTC
CDR3 protein: CASSPGGSYNEQFF

J gene: TRBJ2-1
V gene: TRBV28
clone size: .
D gene: TRBD2
CDR3 DNA: TGTGCCAGCAGTTTACCCAGCGGGAGCGCCACCTACAATGAGCAGTTCTTC
CDR3 protein: CASSLPSGSATYNEQFF